The 6 T cell receptor beta chains given below trace back to one sample, sequenced in a study of regulatory T cells in long-lasting Graves disease. Both iRepertoire HTBI primers and Arm-PCR of CDR3 regions were used to build the TCR beta libraries. TCRdb used MiXCR to reprocess the multiplex PCR reads, holding one entry per CDR3 protein. Here the sample spans hundreds of thousands of distinct CDR3 sequences, 15% being singletons. Time point: newly diagnosed GD, antithyroid drugs for less than 3 months. Extracted RNA from PBMCs served as the source of the TCR library. The same data also contributed to another study, on T cells in Graves' hyperthyroidism and ophthalmopathy.

This material consisted of peripheral blood mononuclear cells (PBMCs), taken at new diagnosis, from a patient treated with antithyroid drugs. These receptors were taken from a woman in her forties with Graves disease.

Many counts were recorded for this clonotype. The rearrangement uses TRBV7-3 and TRBJ2-1, with a possible D match to TRBD2 (6 bases). CDR1 and CDR2 (germline): SGHTA, FQGTGA. The length of the CDR3 is 13 residues. V lost 4 bases and J lost 5, with 9 bases in between. The CDR3 nucleotides read TGTGCCAGCAGCTCCGGGAGAAACAATGAGCAGTTCTTC. Translated: CASSSGRNNEQFF.

This clonotype was observed at least ten times. The chain combines TRBV11-2 with TRBJ2-5; TRBD2 might be the D (6 bases). V lost 8 bases and J 1 base, leaving 11 bases between the germline ends. The length of the CDR3 is 13 residues. The germline V gene has CDR1 SGHAT and CDR2 FQNNGV. In DNA form, the CDR3 reads TGTGCCAGCGGGCCAGCGGGCCAAGAGACCCAGTACTTC. Encoded protein: CASGPAGQETQYF.

This clonotype turned up a few times. The chain has TRBV18 and TRBJ1-4; D is ambiguous. CDR3 length equals 13 residues. V was clipped by 0 bases and J by 7 bases, with 6 bases between them. The germline V gene encodes CDR1 KGHSH and CDR2 LQKENI. The DNA of the CDR3 is TGTGCCAGCTCACCACCGGGGTCTGAAAAACTGTTTTTT. It encodes CASSPPGSEKLFF.

This clonotype was seen a handful of times. This rearrangement joins TRBV12-5 to TRBJ1-2, with TRBD1 identical over 8 bases. Germline V gives CDR1 LGHNT, CDR2 FRNRAP. The V and J ends lost 2 bases and 5 bases, in that order; junction bases with no gene match: 7. The CDR3 totals 15 residues. DNA for the CDR3: TGTGCTAGTGGTTTGTCTGGACAGGGCCCATATGGCTACACCTTC. Residues: CASGLSGQGPYGYTF.

In regard to this clonotype: This may stem from a read error, because a much larger clone lies one nucleotide away. The rearrangement uses TRBV20-1 and TRBJ2-7, with 14 bases fitting TRBD2. This CDR3 comprises 16 residues. The V gene's germline CDR1 is DFQATT and CDR2 SNEGSKA (reference sequence). The DNA for the CDR3 is TGCAGTGCTAGAGATCAAGGACTAGCGGGAGGCTACGACCAGTACTTC. It translates to CSARDQGLAGGYDQYF.

This clonotype was recorded at least ten times. The chain links TRBV20-1 to TRBJ2-5, with 7 bases that match TRBD1. The CDR3 is 14 amino acids. Germline CDR1 reads DFQATT; CDR2 reads SNEGSKA (reference sequence). V lost 5 bases to trimming and J lost 5 bases; unmatched junction nucleotides: 11. This CDR3 is CSAGRTGRSETQYF. The CDR3 DNA is TGCAGTGCTGGCCGGACAGGAAGAAGCGAGACCCAGTACTTC.